The 13 T cell receptor beta chains given below trace back to one sample, sequenced in a study of blood T cell repertoires in COVID-19. Some clones are missing from TCRdb's copy, which holds only in-frame ones; the method was immunoSEQ multiplex PCR. The table records 390,000 or so clones, roughly 90% of them present only once. The material sequenced was peripheral blood. The source of these receptors is a woman aged 30 to 39 with active or convalescent COVID-19.

The chain carries TRBV5-5 and TRBJ2-1; TRBD2 matches 7 bases. Germline-derived CDR1 and CDR2 are SGHKS and YYEKEE (reference sequence). V shed 2 bases and J 3 bases; nucleotides not matched to a gene: 5. The length of the CDR3 is 15 residues. The CDR3 nucleotides are TGTGCCAGCAGCTTCGCAGCGGGGAGCTACAATGAGCAGTTCTTC. It codes for CASSFAAGSYNEQFF.

Details on this clone: One end of the junction fails to match germline, which may point to a read error. The rearrangement uses TRBV6-1 and TRBJ2-2; 10 nucleotides line up with TRBD2. This CDR3 has 15 amino acids. Germline V gene data show CDR1 as MNHNS and CDR2 as SASEGT. This CDR3 is CASSKAGGNAGELFF. The CDR3 DNA reads as TGTGCCAGCAGTAAAGCGGGAGGGAACGCCGGGGAGCTGTTTTTT.

The V and J genes are TRBV4-1 and TRBJ2-7, with 10 bases that match TRBD2. CDR3 length: 15 residues. Unmatched junction bases numbered 5, after V lost 6 bases and J lost 0 bases. From germline, CDR1 is MGHRA and CDR2 YSYEKL. DNA of the CDR3: TGCGCCAGCAGTAGGATAGCGGGAGGCTCCTACGAGCAGTACTTC. Its translation: CASSRIAGGSYEQYF.

The V and J genes are TRBV5-4 and TRBJ2-7; weak D call: TRBD1 (6 bases). This CDR3 region has 14 residues. Germline V lookup: CDR1 SGHNT, CDR2 YYREEE (reference sequence). Deletions cut 4 bases from V and 1 base from J, with 12 bases between. This CDR3 is CASSTGIGSYEQYF. CDR3 bases: TGTGCCAGCAGCACAGGGATCGGGTCCTACGAGCAGTACTTC.

The CDR3 DNA is TGCGCCAGCAGCTTGGCCCCCCAGGAGACCCAGTACTTC. It codes for CASSLAPQETQYF. The chain employs TRBV5-1 and TRBJ2-5; D not certain. CDR1 and CDR2 from the germline V gene are SGHRS and YFSETQ. Trimming removed 0 bases at V and 5 bases at J, with 8 bases between. This CDR3 comprises 13 residues.

V usage is TRBV6-1 and J usage is TRBJ1-5, with D tentatively TRBD1 (5 bases). CDR1 and CDR2 (germline): MNHNS, SASEGT. This CDR3 contains 17 residues. V lost 3 bases to trimming and J lost 2 bases, with 17 bases between them. CDR3 sequence (DNA): TGTGCCAGCAGTGATAATCGGGGGGTCGGGGGCAATCAGCCCCAGCATTTT. Amino acids: CASSDNRGVGGNQPQHF.

This chain links TRBV7-2 with TRBJ1-3; TRBD1 matches at 7 bases. The CDR3 consists of 14 residues. V dropped 5 bases and J dropped 7; count of bases not matched to a gene: 8. CDR1 is SGHTA, CDR2 FQGNSA, per germline. CDR3 DNA sequence: TGTGCCAGCAGCAAAGGGGGCCTCGGGAACACCATATATTTT. It codes for CASSKGGLGNTIYF.

This clone was detected only a few times. The CDR3 region has the DNA TGTGCCAGTAGTTACGGACAGGGTTCTGGGGCCAACGTCCTGACTTTC. It is translated as CASSYGQGSGANVLTF. V and J are TRBV19 and TRBJ2-6, with 8 bases lining up with TRBD1. Germline V gene data show CDR1 as LNHDA and CDR2 as SQIVND (reference sequence). The CDR3 runs 16 residues. V was pared by 5 bases and J by 1 base, with 4 bases of the junction left unmatched.

This chain links TRBV19 with TRBJ2-1, with 8 positions matching TRBD2. Germline lookup yields CDR1 LNHDA and CDR2 SQIVND (reference sequence). V shed 9 bases, J shed 1 base, and the junction held 5 bases outside the gene matches. This CDR3 is built from 14 residues. The CDR3 protein is CASHQRGSYNEQFF. DNA of the CDR3: TGTGCCAGCCATCAGCGGGGGTCCTACAATGAGCAGTTCTTC.

The rearrangement joins TRBV5-8 to TRBJ1-2, with TRBD1 as a possible D gene (5 bases). Germline V gene sequence: CDR1 SGHTS, CDR2 YDEGEE. The ends were cut back, 2 bases at V and 8 bases at J, with 25 bases in the middle. The CDR3 runs to 17 residues. CDR3: CASSLNTRSRVVGGYTF. The CDR3 DNA is TGTGCCAGCAGCTTAAACACCCGAAGCAGGGTCGTGGGCGGCTACACCTTC.

The rearrangement uses TRBV6-2 or TRBV6-3 and TRBJ2-5, with 10 bases lining up with TRBD1. Germline-derived CDR1 and CDR2 are MNHEY and SVGEGT. The CDR3 is 18 amino acids. J was trimmed by 5 bases and V by 2 bases; bases with no gene match: 14. This chain's CDR3 is CASSYPPYRDRGAETQYF. The CDR3, as DNA: TGTGCCAGCAGTTACCCTCCCTACCGGGACAGGGGAGCGGAGACCCAGTACTTC.

This chain connects TRBV19 to TRBJ1-2; D ambiguous. V lost 5 bases and J 1 base, leaving 17 bases between the germline ends. Germline CDR1 and CDR2: LNHDA and SQIVND (reference sequence). This CDR3 region has 16 residues. The CDR3 coding sequence is TGTGCCAGTAGTGCGCAAGCCGTTAACCTTAACTATGGCTACACCTTC. As protein: CASSAQAVNLNYGYTF.

The chain joins TRBV14 to TRBJ2-5; D is possibly TRBD2 (5 bases). Germline V gene lookup returns CDR1 SGHDN and CDR2 FVKESK. The CDR3 totals 14 residues. Trimming took off 4 bases at V and 2 bases at J, with 11 bases between the two ends. CDR3 DNA: TGTGCCAGCAGCCGACAACTAGATCAAGAGACCCAGTACTTC. As protein: CASSRQLDQETQYF.